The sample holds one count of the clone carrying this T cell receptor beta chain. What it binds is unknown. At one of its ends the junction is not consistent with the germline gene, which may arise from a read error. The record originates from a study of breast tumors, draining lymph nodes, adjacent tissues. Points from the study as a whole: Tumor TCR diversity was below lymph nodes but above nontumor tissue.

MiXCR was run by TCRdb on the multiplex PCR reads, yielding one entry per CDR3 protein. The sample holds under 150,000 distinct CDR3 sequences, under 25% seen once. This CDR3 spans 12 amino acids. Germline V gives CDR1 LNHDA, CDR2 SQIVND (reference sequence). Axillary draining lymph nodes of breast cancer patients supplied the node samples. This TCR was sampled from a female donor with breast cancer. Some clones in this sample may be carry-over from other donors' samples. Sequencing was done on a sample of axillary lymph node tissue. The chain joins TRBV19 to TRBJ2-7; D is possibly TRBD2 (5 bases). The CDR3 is CVSSIGDYEQYF. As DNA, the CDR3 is TGTGTCAGTAGTATCGGGGACTACGAGCAGTACTTC.